This entry concerns a single T cell receptor beta chain. Here immunoSEQ multiplex PCR was the method, and the copy in TCRdb shows in-frame clones only, minus some. The table lists tens of thousands of clones, roughly 82% of them singletons, with about an eighth in the top ten. The sample is drawn from a study of blood T cell repertoires in COVID-19. Study overall: T cells, B-cell-depleted T cells, or PBMCs provided the cDNA or gDNA that served as material.

Trimming took 3 bases from V and 8 from J, leaving 19 bases between them. The CDR3 extends over 15 amino acids. From germline, CDR1 is MNHNS and CDR2 SASEGT. The clonotype originates from a woman older than 75 with acute or convalescent COVID-19. Source material: peripheral blood. V is TRBV6-1 and J is TRBJ1-2; weak D call: TRBD1 (5 bases). CDR3 sequence (DNA): TGTGCCAGCAGTGAGGGGTCAAGGACACCTTACGGCTACACCTTC. This codes for CASSEGSRTPYGYTF.